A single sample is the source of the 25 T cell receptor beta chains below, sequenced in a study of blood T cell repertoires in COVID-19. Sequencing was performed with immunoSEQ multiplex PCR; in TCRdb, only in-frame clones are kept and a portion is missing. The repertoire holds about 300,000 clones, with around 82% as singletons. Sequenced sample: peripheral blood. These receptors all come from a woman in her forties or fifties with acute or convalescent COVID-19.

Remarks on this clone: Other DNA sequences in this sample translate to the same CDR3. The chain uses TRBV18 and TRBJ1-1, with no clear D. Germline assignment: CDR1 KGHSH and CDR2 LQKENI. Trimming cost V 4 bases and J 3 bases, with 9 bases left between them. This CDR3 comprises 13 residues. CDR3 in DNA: TGTGCCAGCTCACAAGCCGGTGACACTGAAGCTTTCTTT. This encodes CASSQAGDTEAFF.

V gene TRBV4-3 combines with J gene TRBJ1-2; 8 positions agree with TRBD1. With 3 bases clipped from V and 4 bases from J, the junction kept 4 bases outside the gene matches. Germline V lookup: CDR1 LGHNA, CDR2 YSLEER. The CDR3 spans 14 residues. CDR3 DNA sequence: TGCGCCAGCAGCCACGACAGGGGAGGCTATGGCTACACCTTC. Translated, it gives CASSHDRGGYGYTF.

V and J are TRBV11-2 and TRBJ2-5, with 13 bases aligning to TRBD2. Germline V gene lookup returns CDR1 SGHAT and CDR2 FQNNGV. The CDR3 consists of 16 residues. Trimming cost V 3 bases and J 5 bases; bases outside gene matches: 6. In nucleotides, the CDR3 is TGTGCCAGCAGCTTCGCGTTGACTAGCGGGGGGGAGACCCAGTACTTC. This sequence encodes CASSFALTSGGETQYF.

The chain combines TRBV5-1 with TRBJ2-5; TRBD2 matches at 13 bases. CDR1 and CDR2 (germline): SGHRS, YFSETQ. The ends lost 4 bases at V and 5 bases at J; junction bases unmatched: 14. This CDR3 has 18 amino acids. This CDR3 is CASSVTSGGALIRETQYF. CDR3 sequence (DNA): TGCGCCAGCAGCGTCACTAGCGGGGGGGCACTAATCCGGGAGACCCAGTACTTC.

CDR3 sequence reads: CASSYSGDEQFF. Written as DNA, the CDR3 is TGTGCCAGCAGTTACTCGGGAGATGAGCAGTTCTTC. The chain employs TRBV6-5 and TRBJ2-1; a possible D gene is TRBD2 (5 bases). The CDR3 runs 12 residues. The V and J ends lost 0 bases and 8 bases respectively, with 5 bases between them. Germline V gene data show CDR1 as MNHEY and CDR2 as SVGAGI.

CDR3 nucleotides: TGTGCCAGCAGCCCTGGGACAGGGGGTATAGAGCTGTTTTTT. It translates to CASSPGTGGIELFF. The J gene is TRBJ1-4, the V gene TRBV3-1 (or the pseudogene TRBV3-2); 11 nucleotides agree with TRBD1. The CDR3 spans 14 residues. V lost 4 bases to trimming and J lost 14 bases; unmatched junction nucleotides: 9. Germline CDR1 and CDR2: LGHDT and YNNKEL (reference sequence).

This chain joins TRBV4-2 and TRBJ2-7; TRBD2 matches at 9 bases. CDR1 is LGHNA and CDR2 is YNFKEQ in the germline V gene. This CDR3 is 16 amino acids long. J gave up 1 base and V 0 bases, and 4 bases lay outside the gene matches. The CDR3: CASSQDEAGGSYEQYF. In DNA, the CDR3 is TGTGCCAGCAGCCAAGATGAGGCGGGAGGGTCCTACGAGCAGTACTTC.

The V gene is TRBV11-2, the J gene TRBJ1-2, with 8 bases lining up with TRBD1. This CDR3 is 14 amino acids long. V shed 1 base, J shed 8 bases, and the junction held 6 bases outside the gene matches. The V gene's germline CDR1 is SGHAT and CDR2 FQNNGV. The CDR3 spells CASSLVRQGRGYTF. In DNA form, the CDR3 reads TGTGCCAGCAGCTTAGTCCGACAGGGGAGAGGCTACACCTTC.

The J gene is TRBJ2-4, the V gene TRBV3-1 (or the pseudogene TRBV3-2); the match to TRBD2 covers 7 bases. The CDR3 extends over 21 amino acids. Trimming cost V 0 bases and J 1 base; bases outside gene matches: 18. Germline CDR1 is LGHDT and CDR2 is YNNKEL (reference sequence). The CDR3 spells CASSQDLRTSETPGAKNIQYF. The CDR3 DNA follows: TGTGCCAGCAGCCAAGATCTAAGAACTAGCGAGACCCCAGGGGCCAAAAACATTCAGTACTTC.

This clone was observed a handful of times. The CDR3 nucleotides read TGTGCCTGGAGTGGCGCTGGGGGGTCGGGGGAGCAGTACGTC. It translates to CAWSGAGGSGEQYV. This chain joins TRBV30 and TRBJ2-7; D is possibly TRBD2 (6 bases). The CDR3 length is 14 residues. The V end was cut by 1 base, the J end by 7 bases, with 17 bases between. The germline CDR1 and CDR2 sequences are GTSNPN and SVGIG (reference sequence).

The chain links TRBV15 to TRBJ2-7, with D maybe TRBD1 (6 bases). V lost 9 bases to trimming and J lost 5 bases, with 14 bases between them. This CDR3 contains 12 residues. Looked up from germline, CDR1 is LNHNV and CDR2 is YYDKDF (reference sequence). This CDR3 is CATRDQGNEQYF. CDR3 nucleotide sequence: TGTGCCACACGAGACCAGGGGAACGAGCAGTACTTC.

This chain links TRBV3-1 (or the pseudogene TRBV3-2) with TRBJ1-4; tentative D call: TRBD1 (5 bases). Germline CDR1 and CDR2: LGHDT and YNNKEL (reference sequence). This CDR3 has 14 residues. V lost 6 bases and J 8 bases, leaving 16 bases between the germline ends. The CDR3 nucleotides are TGTGCCAGCAGTTGGGGGGTCACACAGGAAAAACTGTTTTTT. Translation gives CASSWGVTQEKLFF.

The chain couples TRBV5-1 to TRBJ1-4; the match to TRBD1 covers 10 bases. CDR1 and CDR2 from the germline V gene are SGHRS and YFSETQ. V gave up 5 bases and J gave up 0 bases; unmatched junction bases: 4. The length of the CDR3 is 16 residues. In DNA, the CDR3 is TGCGCCAGCAGGACCGGGACAGGGGCAACTAATGAAAAACTGTTTTTT. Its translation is CASRTGTGATNEKLFF.

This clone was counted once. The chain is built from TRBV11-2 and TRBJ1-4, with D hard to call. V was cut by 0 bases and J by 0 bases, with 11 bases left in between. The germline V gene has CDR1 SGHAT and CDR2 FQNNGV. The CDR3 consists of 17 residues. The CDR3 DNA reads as TGTGCCAGCAGCTTAGATCAAGCAAGTGCAACTAATGAAAAACTGTTTTTT. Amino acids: CASSLDQASATNEKLFF.

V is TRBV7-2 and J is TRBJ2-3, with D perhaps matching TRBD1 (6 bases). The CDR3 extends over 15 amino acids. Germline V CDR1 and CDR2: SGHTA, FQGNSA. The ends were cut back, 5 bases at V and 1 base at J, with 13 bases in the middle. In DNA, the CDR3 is TGTGCCAGCAGCCAGAATGGGGGCGGCACAGATACGCAGTATTTT. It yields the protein CASSQNGGGTDTQYF. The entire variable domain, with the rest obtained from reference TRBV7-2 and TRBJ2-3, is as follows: GAGVSQSPSNKVTEKGKDVELRCDPISGHTALYWYRQSLGQGLEFLIYFQGNSAPDKSGLPSDRFSAERTGGSVSTLTIQRTQQEDSAVYLCASSQNGGGTDTQYFGPGTRLTVL.

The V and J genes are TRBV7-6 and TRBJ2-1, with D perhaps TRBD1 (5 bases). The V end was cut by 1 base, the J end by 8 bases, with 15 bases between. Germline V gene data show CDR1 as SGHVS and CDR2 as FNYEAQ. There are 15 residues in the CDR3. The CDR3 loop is CASSLDTDTEDEQFF. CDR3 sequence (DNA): TGTGCCAGCAGCTTAGATACGGACACCGAGGATGAGCAGTTCTTC. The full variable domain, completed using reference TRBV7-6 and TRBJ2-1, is GAGVSQSPRYKVTKRGQDVALRCDPISGHVSLYWYRQALGQGPEFLTYFNYEAQQDKSGLPNDRFSAERPEGSISTLTIQRTEQRDSAMYRCASSLDTDTEDEQFFGPGTRLTVL.

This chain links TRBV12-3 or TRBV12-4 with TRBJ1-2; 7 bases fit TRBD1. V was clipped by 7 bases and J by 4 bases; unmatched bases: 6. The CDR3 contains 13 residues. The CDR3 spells CASTTGWGYGYTF. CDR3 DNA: TGTGCCAGCACGACAGGGTGGGGCTATGGCTACACCTTC.

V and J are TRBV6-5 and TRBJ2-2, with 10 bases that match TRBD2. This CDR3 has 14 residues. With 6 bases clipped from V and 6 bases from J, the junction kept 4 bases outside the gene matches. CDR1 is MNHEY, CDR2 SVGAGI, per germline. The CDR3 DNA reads TGTGCCAGCAGCCGGACTAGCGGACCCGGGGAGCTGTTTTTT. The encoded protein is CASSRTSGPGELFF.

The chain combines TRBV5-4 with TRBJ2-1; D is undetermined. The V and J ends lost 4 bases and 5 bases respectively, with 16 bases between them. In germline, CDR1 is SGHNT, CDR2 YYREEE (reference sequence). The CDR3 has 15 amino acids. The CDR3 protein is CASSPPGARNNEQFF. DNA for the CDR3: TGTGCCAGCAGCCCGCCAGGCGCCCGGAACAATGAGCAGTTCTTC.

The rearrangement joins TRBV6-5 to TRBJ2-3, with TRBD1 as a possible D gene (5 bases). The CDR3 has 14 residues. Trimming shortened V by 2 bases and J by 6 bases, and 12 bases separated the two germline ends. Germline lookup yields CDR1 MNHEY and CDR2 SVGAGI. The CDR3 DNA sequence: TGTGCCAGCAGTTACCGCCAGGGTCTGGATACGCAGTATTTT. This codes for CASSYRQGLDTQYF.

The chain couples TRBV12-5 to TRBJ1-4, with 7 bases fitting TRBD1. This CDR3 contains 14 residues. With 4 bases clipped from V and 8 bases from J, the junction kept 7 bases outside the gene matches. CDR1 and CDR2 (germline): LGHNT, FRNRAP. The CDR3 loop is CASGSEGASEKLFF. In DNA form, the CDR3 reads TGTGCTAGTGGTTCCGAGGGGGCTAGCGAAAAACTGTTTTTT.

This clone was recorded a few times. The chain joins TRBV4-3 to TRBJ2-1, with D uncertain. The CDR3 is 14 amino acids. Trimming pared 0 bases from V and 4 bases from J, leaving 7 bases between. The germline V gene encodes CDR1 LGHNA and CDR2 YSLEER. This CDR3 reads CASSQETQYNEQFF. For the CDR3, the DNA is TGCGCCAGCAGCCAAGAAACACAGTACAATGAGCAGTTCTTC.

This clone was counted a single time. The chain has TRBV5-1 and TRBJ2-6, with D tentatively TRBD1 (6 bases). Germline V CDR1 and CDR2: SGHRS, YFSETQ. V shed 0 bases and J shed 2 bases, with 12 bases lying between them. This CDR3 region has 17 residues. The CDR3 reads CASSLAFEGAGANVLTF. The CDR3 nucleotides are TGCGCCAGCAGCTTGGCATTTGAGGGGGCTGGGGCCAACGTCCTGACTTTC.

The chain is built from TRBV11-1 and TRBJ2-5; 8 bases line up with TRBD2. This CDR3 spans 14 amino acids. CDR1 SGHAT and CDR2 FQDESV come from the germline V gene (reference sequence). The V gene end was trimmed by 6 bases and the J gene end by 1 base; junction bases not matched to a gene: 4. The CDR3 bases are TGTGCCAGCAGGGATACTAGCGGCCAAGAGACCCAGTACTTC. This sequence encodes CASRDTSGQETQYF.

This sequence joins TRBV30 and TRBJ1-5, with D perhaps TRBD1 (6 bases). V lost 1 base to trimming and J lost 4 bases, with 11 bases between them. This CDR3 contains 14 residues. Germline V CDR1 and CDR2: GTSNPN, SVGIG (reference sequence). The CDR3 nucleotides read TGTGCCTGGAGTGGGACAGCTACGAATCAGCCCCAGCATTTT. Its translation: CAWSGTATNQPQHF.